Sequencing of this TCR beta chain was carried out in a study of blood T cell repertoires in COVID-19 (dated by TCRdb to 2018 to 2021). Regarding the complete study: Collaborator samples came from the United States, Italy and Spain and covered acute and convalescent phases of COVID-19. The material from the prospective study consisted of cDNA or gDNA derived from T cells, B-cell-depleted T cells, or PBMCs. The dataset comprised deeply sampled blood TCRbeta repertoires from subjects exposed to, actively infected with, or recovered from COVID-19. The repertoires were released in a freely available public database meant as a resource for research on the immune response to SARS-CoV-2. The samples were drawn from the first 160 participants of the ongoing ImmuneRACE study and from under 1,500 subjects provided by 6 global collaborators. Sample metadata almost always included a de-identified subject ID, COVID-19 status, age in years and sex. Where available, HLA class I and class II types were taken from metadata supplied by the sample provider and were not determined by assay-based typing. Broader findings and caveats from the paper: How much clinical and demographic metadata was included differed by source and by participant, and the metadata was provided uncurated.

The immunoSEQ Assay, a bias-controlled multiplex PCR, was used to amplify TCRbeta CDR3 regions from genomic DNA. The source study handled its data this way. The number of nucleated cells in each sample was estimated by amplification of reference gene primers within the assay. Sequence reads were collapsed and filtered to measure the absolute abundance of every unique TCRbeta CDR3 rearrangement. Productive Simpson clonality was computed per sample as the square root of Simpson's diversity index over productive rearrangements. TCRdb took this table from immuneACCESS and kept in-frame rearrangements with V and J called. Such tables lack part of the clones; where checked against another copy, unresolved V genes explain under half of the gap, and the rest is unexplained. From that table come the V and J calls and clone size; the DNA was used to work out D and trimming. This sample comprises 150,000 to 200,000 clones, about 77% of them detected only once. Together, the top ten hold 2.5% to 3.5% of the sample.

Collaborating institutions collected whole blood in K2EDTA tubes following their own protocols. For TCRbeta analysis, collaborators shipped samples in one of three forms: frozen whole blood, isolated PBMCs, or DNA extracted from either of those sample types. As regards this clone: Which antigen it targets is not known. No base qualities exist here, and no much larger clone lies one base off it.

CDR1 MNHEY and CDR2 SVGAGI are derived from the germline V gene. Relative to germline, V is 8 bases shorter and J is 2 bases shorter, with 11 bases between their ends. The CDR3 goes from the cysteine to the phenylalanine over 13 residues. CDR3 DNA is the only sequence kept; it has 39 bases, read in frame from the first base. The sample taken for sequencing was peripheral blood. The clonotype originates from an elderly woman with active or convalescent COVID-19. The sequence links TRBV6-5 to TRBJ2-3; TRBD2 is a weak D gene call, 6 bases matching. The CDR3: CASLGLNTDTQYF. In nucleotides, the sequence is TGTGCCAGCCTGGGACTCAACACAGATACGCAGTATTTT.